Below are 9 T cell receptor beta chains sequenced from a single sample in a study of cytomegalovirus exposure and HLA in healthy donors. Both 60 Vbeta primers and 13 Jbeta primers went into the PCR. The repertoire was sequenced with immunoSEQ multiplex PCR; TCRdb's copy has only in-frame clones and lacks some. The repertoire holds 90,000 or so clones, with nearly 70% as singletons. The specimen was PBMCs. These receptors were collected from a woman aged 45-59 years in good health and CMV-seropositive.

V is TRBV5-6 and J is TRBJ2-7, with TRBD1 matching 8 bases. Germline assignment: CDR1 SGHDT and CDR2 YYEEEE. V shed 5 bases and J 6 bases; nucleotides not matched to a gene: 10. The length of the CDR3 is 14 residues. The CDR3: CASRKPGQGIEQYF. The CDR3 nucleotides read TGTGCCAGCAGAAAGCCCGGACAGGGCATCGAGCAGTACTTC.

The rearrangement links TRBV25-1 to TRBJ2-1, with 10 bases matching TRBD2. Germline CDR1 and CDR2: MGHDK and SYGVNS. The trim removed 3 bases at V and 10 bases at J, leaving 6 bases unmatched. The CDR3 is 14 amino acids. The CDR3 loop is CASSDPRTSGEQFF. The CDR3 bases are TGTGCCAGCAGTGATCCTCGGACTAGCGGCGAGCAGTTCTTC. The full variable domain, completed using reference TRBV25-1 and TRBJ2-1, is EADIYQTPRYLVIGTGKKITLECSQTMGHDKMYWYQQDPGMELHLIHYSYGVNSTEKGDLSSESTVSRIRTEHFPLTLESARPSHTSQYLCASSDPRTSGEQFFGPGTRLTVL.

The table lists this clone with a count of one. The gene calls are TRBV7-2 and TRBJ2-1, with D perhaps TRBD2 (5 bases). The V end was cut by 6 bases, the J end by 8 bases, with 14 bases between. From germline, CDR1 is SGHTA and CDR2 FQGNSA. The CDR3 totals 13 residues. CDR3 residues: CASSSRVVHEQFF. CDR3 coding DNA: TGTGCCAGCAGTTCGCGGGTAGTACATGAGCAGTTCTTC.

The gene calls are TRBV11-2 and TRBJ2-3, with D possibly TRBD2 on 5 matching bases. V lost 8 bases to trimming and J lost 0 bases, with 12 bases between them. This CDR3 has 14 residues. Germline CDR1 SGHAT, CDR2 FQNNGV. The CDR3 bases are TGTGCCAGCGAGCGGACGGGGAGCACAGATACGCAGTATTTT. It yields the protein CASERTGSTDTQYF.

The chain uses TRBV7-9 and TRBJ1-1, with TRBD1 as a possible D gene (5 bases). Trimming shortened V by 6 bases and J by 2 bases, and 16 bases separated the two germline ends. The CDR3 runs 15 residues. CDR1 is SEHNR, CDR2 FQNEAQ, per germline (reference sequence). This CDR3 is CASRSTTGPNTEAFF. The CDR3 region has the DNA TGTGCCAGCAGATCCACTACAGGACCTAACACTGAAGCTTTCTTT.

This clone has a single count. This rearrangement joins TRBV11-2 to TRBJ1-6, with D unclear. V gave up 3 bases and J gave up 11 bases, with 11 bases separating them. The CDR3 has 13 residues. Germline-derived CDR1 and CDR2 are SGHAT and FQNNGV. Here the CDR3 DNA reads TGTGCCAGCAGCTTCAGAGGGAACCCACCCCTCCACTTT. Translated: CASSFRGNPPLHF.

In nucleotides, the CDR3 is TGTGCCAGCAGTGCCGAGGACAGGGGCACTGAAGCTTTCTTT. Protein sequence: CASSAEDRGTEAFF. The V call is TRBV28, the J call TRBJ1-1; 9 bases are shared with TRBD1. This CDR3 has 14 residues. Germline V gives CDR1 MDHEN, CDR2 SYDVKM. V dropped 5 bases and J dropped 4; count of bases not matched to a gene: 5.

The chain couples TRBV5-4 to TRBJ2-7; D is unclear. CDR3 length: 12 amino acids. Germline V gene lookup returns CDR1 SGHNT and CDR2 YYREEE (reference sequence). Between the trimmed V and J ends, which lost 4 bases and 4 bases, there was a span of 9 bases. DNA of the CDR3: TGTGCCAGCAGCCGGCCGGGTTACGAGCAGTACTTC. Translated: CASSRPGYEQYF.

This sequence joins TRBV4-3 and TRBJ1-4, with 7 bases aligning to TRBD1. Germline V gives CDR1 LGHNA, CDR2 YSLEER. V trimming: 0 bases; J trimming: 8 bases; junction bases outside the gene matches: 6. The CDR3 consists of 15 residues. CDR3 nucleotide sequence: TGCGCCAGCAGCCAAGATGGGGGACAGAAGGAAAAACTGTTTTTT. This gives the protein CASSQDGGQKEKLFF.